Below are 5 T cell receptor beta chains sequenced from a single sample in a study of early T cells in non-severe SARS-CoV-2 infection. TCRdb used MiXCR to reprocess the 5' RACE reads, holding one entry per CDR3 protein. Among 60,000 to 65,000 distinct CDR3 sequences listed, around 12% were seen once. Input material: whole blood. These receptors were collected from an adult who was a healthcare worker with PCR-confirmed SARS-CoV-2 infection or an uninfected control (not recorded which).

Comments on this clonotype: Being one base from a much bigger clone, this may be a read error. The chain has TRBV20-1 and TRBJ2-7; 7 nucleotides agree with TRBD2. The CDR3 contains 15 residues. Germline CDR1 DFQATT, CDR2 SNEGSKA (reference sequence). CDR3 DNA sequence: TGCAGTGCTAGAGATCAACGGGAGGCCTCCCACGAGCAGTACTTC. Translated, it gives CSARDQREASHEQYF.

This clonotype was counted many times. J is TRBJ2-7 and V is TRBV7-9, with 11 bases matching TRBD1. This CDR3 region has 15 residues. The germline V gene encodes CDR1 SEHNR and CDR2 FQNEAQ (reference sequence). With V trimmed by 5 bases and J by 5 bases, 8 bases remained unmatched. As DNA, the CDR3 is TGTGCCAGCAGCGGAAAACCGGGACAGGGGGACGAGCAGTACTTC. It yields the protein CASSGKPGQGDEQYF.

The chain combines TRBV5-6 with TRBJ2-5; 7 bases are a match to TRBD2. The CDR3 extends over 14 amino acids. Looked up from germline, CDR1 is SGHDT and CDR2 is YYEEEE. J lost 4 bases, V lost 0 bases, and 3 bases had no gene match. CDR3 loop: CASSLAPGGETQYF. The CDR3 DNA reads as TGTGCCAGCAGCTTGGCACCGGGGGGAGAGACCCAGTACTTC.

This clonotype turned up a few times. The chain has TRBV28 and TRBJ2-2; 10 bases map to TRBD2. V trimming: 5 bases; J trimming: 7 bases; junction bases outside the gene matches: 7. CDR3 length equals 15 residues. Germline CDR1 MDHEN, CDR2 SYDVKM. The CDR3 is CASSPSGGRYGELFF. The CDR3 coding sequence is TGTGCCAGCAGTCCTAGCGGGGGTCGATACGGGGAGCTGTTTTTT.

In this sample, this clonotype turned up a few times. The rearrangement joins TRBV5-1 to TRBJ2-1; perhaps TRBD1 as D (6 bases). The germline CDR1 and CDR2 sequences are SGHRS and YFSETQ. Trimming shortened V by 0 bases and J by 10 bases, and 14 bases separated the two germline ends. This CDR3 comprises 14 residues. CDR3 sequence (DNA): TGCGCCAGCAGCTTGGGGACAGCCCTTTCGGAGCAGTTCTTC. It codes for CASSLGTALSEQFF.